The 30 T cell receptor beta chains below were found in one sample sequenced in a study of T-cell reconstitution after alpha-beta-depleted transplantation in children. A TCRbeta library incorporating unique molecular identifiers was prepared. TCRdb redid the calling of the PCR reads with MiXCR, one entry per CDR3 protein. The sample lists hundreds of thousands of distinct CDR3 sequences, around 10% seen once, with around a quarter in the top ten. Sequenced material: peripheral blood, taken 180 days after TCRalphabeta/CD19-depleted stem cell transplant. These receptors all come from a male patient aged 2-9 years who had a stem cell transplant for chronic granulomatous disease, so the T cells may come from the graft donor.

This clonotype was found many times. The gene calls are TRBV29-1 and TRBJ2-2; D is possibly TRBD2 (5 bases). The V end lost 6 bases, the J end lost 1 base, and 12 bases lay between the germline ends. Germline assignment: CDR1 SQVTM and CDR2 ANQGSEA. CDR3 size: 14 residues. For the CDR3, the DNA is TGCAGCGTCGAGCGGAGAGTGAACACCGGGGAGCTGTTTTTT. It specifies CSVERRVNTGELFF.

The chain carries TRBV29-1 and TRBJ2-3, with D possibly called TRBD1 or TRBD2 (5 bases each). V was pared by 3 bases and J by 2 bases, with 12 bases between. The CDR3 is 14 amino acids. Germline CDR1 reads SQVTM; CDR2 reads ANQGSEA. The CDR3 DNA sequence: TGCAGCGTTGATAAAGGGACCAACACAGATACGCAGTATTTT. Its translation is CSVDKGTNTDTQYF.

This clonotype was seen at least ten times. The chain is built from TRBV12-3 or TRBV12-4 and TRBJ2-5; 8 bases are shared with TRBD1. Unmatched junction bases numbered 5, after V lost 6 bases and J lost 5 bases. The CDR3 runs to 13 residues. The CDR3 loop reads CASSPTGVETQYF. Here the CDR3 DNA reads TGTGCCAGCAGCCCGACAGGGGTTGAGACCCAGTACTTC.

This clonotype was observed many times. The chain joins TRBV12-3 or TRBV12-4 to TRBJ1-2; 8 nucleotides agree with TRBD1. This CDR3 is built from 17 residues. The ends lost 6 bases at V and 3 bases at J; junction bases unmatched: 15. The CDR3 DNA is TGTGCCAGCAGGACAACCTATAGGACAGGGCGGGACTATGGCTACACCTTC. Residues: CASRTTYRTGRDYGYTF.

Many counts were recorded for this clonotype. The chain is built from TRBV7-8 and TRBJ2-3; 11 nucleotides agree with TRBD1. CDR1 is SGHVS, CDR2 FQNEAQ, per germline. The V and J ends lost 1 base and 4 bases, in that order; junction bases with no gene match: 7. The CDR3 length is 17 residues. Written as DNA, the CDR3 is TGTGCCAGCAGCTTAGTTGGAGGGACAGGGGGTCCAGATACGCAGTATTTT. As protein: CASSLVGGTGGPDTQYF.

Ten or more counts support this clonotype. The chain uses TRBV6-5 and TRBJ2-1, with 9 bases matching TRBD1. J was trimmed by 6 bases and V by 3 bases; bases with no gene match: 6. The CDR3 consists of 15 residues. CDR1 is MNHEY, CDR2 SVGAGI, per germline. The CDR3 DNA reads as TGTGCCAGCAGTTATCGGACAGGGGCGTCCAATGAGCAGTTCTTC. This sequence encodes CASSYRTGASNEQFF.

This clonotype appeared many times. CDR3 in amino acids: CATIRGLDTGELFF. CDR3 in DNA: TGTGCCACCATCCGGGGTTTGGACACCGGGGAGCTGTTTTTT. This chain links TRBV6-1 with TRBJ2-2; tentative D call: TRBD2 (5 bases). Germline loops: CDR1 MNHNS, CDR2 SASEGT. CDR3 length equals 14 residues. Between the trimmed V and J ends, which lost 10 bases and 3 bases, there was a span of 15 bases.

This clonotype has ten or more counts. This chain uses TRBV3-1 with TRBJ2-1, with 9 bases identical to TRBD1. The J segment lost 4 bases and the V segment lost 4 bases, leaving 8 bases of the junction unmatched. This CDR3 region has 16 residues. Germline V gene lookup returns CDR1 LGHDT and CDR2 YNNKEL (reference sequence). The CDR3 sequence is CASSLAGTGFYNEQFF. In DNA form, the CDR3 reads TGTGCCAGCAGCCTAGCCGGGACAGGGTTTTACAATGAGCAGTTCTTC.

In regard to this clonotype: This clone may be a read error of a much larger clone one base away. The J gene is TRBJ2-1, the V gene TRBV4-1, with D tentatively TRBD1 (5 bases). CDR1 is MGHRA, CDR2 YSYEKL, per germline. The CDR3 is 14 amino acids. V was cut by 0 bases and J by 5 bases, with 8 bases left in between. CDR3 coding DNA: TGCGCCAGCAGCCAAGACAGGGATCACAATGAGCAGTTCTTC. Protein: CASSQDRDHNEQFF.

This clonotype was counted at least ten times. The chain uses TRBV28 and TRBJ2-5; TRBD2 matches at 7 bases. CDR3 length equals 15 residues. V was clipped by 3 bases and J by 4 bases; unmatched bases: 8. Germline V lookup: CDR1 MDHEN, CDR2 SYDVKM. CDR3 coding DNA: TGTGCCAGCAGTTTTACCCAGGGAGGGCGAGAGACCCAGTACTTC. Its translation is CASSFTQGGRETQYF.

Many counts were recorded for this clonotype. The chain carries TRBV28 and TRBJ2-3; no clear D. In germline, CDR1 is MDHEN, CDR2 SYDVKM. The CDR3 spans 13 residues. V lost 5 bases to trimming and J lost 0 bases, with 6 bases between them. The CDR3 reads CASSQPSTDTQYF. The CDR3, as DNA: TGTGCCAGCAGTCAACCGAGCACAGATACGCAGTATTTT.

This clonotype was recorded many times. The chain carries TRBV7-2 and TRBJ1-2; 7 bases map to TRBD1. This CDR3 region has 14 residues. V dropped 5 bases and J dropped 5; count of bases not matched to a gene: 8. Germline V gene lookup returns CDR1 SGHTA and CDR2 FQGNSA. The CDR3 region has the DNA TGTGCCAGCAGCGCCTGGGACAGCAATTATGGCTACACCTTC. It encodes CASSAWDSNYGYTF.

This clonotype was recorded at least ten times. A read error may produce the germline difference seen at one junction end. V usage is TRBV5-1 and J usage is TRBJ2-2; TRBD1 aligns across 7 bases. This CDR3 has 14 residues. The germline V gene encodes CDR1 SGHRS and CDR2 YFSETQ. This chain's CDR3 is CASSPGQSTGELFF. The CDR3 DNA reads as TGTGCCAGCAGCCCGGGACAGTCCACCGGGGAGCTGTTTTTT. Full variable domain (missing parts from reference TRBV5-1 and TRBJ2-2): KAGVTQTPRYLIKTRGQQVTLSCSPISGHRSVSWYQQTPGQGLQFLFEYFSETQRNKGNFPGRFSGRQFSNSRSEMNVSTLELGDSALYLCASSPGQSTGELFFGEGSRLTVL.

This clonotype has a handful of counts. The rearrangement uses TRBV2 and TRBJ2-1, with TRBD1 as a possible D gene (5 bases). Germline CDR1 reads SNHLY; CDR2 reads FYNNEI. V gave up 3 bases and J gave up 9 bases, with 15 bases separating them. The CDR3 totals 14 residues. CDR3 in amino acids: CASSDSRPGIEQFF. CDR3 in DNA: TGTGCCAGCAGTGACTCCCGGCCAGGGATTGAGCAGTTCTTC.

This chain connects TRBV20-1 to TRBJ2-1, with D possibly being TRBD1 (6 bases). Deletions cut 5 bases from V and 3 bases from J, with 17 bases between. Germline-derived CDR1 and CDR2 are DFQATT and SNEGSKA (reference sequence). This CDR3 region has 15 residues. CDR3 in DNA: TGCAGTGCTTCCCCCCCGGGACACCTCTACAATGAGCAGTTCTTC. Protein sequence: CSASPPGHLYNEQFF.

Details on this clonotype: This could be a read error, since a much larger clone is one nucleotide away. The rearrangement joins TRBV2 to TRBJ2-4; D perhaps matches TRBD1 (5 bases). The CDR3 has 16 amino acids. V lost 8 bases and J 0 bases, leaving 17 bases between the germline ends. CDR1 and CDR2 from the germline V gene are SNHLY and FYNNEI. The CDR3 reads CASPPEEQGAKNIQYF. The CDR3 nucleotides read TGTGCCAGCCCTCCCGAGGAGCAGGGAGCCAAAAACATTCAGTACTTC.

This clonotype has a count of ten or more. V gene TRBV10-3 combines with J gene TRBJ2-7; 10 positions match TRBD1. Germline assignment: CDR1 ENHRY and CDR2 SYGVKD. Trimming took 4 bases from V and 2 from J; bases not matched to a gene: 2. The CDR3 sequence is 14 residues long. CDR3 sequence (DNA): TGTGCCATCAGTGTAGGGACAGGGGCCTACGAGCAGTACTTC. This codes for CAISVGTGAYEQYF.

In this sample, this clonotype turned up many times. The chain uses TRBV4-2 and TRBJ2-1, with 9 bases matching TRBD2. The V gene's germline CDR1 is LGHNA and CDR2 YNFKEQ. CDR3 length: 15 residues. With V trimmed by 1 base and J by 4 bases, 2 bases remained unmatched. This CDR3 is CASSQGRGGYNEQFF. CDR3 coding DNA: TGTGCCAGCAGCCAAGGGCGGGGGGGATACAATGAGCAGTTCTTC.

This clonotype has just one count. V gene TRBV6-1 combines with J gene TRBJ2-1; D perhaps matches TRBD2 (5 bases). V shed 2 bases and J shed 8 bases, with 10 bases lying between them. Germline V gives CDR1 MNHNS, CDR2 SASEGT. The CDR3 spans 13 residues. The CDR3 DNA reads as TGTGCCAGCAGTGAATATAACGGGGATGAGCAGTTCTTC. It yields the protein CASSEYNGDEQFF.

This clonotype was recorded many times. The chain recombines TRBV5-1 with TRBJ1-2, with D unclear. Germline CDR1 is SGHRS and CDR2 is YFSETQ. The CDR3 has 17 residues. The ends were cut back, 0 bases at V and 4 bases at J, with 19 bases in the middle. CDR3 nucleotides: TGCGCCAGCAGCTTGGTGCGCGACACCATTTTCGGCTATGGCTACACCTTC. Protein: CASSLVRDTIFGYGYTF.

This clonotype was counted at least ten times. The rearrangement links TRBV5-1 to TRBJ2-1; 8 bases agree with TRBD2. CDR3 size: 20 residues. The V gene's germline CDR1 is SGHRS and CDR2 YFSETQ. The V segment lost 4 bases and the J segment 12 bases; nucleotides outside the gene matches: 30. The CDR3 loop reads CASSGTERERAQGPISGQFF. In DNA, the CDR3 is TGCGCCAGCAGCGGGACTGAGCGGGAGAGAGCCCAGGGCCCAATTAGTGGGCAGTTCTTC.

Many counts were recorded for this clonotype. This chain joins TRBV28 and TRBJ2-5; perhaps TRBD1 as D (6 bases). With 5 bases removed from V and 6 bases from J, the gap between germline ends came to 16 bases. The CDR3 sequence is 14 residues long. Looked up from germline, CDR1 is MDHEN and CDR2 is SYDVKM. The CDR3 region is CASSPHGGGKTQYF. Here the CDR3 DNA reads TGTGCCAGCAGTCCGCATGGGGGCGGAAAGACCCAGTACTTC.

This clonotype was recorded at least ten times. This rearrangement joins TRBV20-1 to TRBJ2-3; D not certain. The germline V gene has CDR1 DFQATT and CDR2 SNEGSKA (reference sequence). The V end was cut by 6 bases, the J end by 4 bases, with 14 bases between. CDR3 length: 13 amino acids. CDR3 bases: TGCAGTGCCGTCGAGACACGGGCAGATACGCAGTATTTT. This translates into CSAVETRADTQYF.

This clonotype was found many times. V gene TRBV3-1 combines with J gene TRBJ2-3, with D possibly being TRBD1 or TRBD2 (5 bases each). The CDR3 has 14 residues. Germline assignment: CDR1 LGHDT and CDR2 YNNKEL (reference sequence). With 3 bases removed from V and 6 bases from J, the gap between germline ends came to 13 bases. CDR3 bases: TGTGCCAGCAGCCACCGGGGATGGGGGGATACGCAGTATTTT. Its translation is CASSHRGWGDTQYF.

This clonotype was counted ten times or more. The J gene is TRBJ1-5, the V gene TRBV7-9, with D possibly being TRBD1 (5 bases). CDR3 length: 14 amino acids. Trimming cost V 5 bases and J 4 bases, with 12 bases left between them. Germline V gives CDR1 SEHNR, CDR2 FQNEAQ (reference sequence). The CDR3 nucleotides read TGTGCCAGCAGCCGGGACGGTTGGAATCAGCCCCAGCATTTT. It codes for CASSRDGWNQPQHF.

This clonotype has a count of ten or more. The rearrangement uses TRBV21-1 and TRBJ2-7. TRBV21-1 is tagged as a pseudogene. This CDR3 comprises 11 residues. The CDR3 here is CASSKGIAQYF. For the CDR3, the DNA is TGTGCCAGCAGCAAAGGGATTGCGCAGTACTTC.

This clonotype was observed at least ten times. The chain's CDR3 is CSVVQGRANEQFF. In DNA form, the CDR3 reads TGCAGCGTTGTTCAAGGGAGGGCGAATGAGCAGTTCTTC. The chain has TRBV29-1 and TRBJ2-1, with TRBD2 matching over 7 bases. The CDR3 is 13 residues long. After removal of 4 bases from V and 7 bases from J, the junction contained 7 bases not matched to a gene. Per germline, CDR1 SQVTM and CDR2 ANQGSEA.

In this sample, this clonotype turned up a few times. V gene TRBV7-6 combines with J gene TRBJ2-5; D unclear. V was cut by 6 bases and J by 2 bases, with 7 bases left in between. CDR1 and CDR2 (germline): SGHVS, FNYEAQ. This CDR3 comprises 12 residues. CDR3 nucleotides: TGTGCCAGCAGTGGGTTTCAAGAGACCCAGTACTTC. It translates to CASSGFQETQYF.

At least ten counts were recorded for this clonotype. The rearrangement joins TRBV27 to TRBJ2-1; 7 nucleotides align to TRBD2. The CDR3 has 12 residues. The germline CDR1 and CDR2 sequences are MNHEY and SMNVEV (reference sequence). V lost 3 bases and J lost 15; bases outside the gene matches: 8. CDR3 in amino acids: CASSFSAGILFF. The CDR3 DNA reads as TGTGCCAGCAGTTTTTCAGCGGGGATTTTGTTCTTC.

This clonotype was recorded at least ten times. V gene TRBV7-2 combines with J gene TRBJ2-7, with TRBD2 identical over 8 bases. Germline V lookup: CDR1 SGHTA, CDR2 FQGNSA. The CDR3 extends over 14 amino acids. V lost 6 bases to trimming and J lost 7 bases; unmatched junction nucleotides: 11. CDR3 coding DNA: TGTGCCAGCAGTTCCTCGGTCCGCGGGGGGGAGCAGTACTTC. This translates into CASSSSVRGGEQYF.